The 28 T cell receptor beta chains below were found in one sample sequenced in a study of shared clonotypes between healthy human individuals. Libraries were prepared by immunoSEQ multiplex PCR; TCRdb keeps only in-frame clonotypes and omits some of them. The data contain about 470,000 clones, more than 75% of them singletons. Source material: PBMCs. The source is a woman aged 40 to 50 in good health. Some clones in this sample may be carry-over from other donors' samples.

In its sample, this clone was seen many times. V gene TRBV27 combines with J gene TRBJ1-2; maybe TRBD1 (5 bases). Looked up from germline, CDR1 is MNHEY and CDR2 is SMNVEV (reference sequence). There are 14 residues in the CDR3. With 7 bases removed from V and 7 bases from J, the gap between germline ends came to 19 bases. The CDR3 spells CASKGVAPWGGYTF. The CDR3, as DNA: TGTGCCAGCAAAGGGGTGGCGCCGTGGGGTGGCTACACCTTC.

The chain uses TRBV28 and TRBJ2-2, with TRBD1 identical over 8 bases. Germline CDR1 and CDR2: MDHEN and SYDVKM. CDR3 length equals 17 residues. V trimming: 5 bases; J trimming: 6 bases; junction bases outside the gene matches: 14. CDR3 sequence: CASSRGVRGHGAGELFF. The CDR3 DNA sequence: TGTGCCAGCAGTAGAGGGGTCAGGGGGCATGGGGCCGGGGAGCTGTTTTTT.

The CDR3 spells CASSPSPGDTQYF. CDR3 nucleotides: TGTGCCAGCAGCCCCAGCCCCGGGGATACGCAGTATTTT. The chain is built from TRBV9 and TRBJ2-3; D remains ambiguous. CDR1 is SGDLS and CDR2 is YYNGEE in the germline V gene. This CDR3 comprises 13 residues. Trimming stripped 4 bases from V and 6 bases from J, with 12 bases between.

The CDR3 DNA sequence: TGCGCCAGCAGCCAAGATGGGACAGGGGTTTCACCCCTCCACTTT. Its translation is CASSQDGTGVSPLHF. The chain is built from TRBV4-1 and TRBJ1-6; TRBD1 agrees at 10 bases. CDR1 and CDR2 (germline): MGHRA, YSYEKL. The CDR3 has 15 amino acids. J gave up 9 bases and V 0 bases, and 2 bases lay outside the gene matches.

The gene calls are TRBV11-2 and TRBJ2-3; 7 bases align to TRBD2. The CDR3 extends over 19 amino acids. Germline lookup yields CDR1 SGHAT and CDR2 FQNNGV. V lost 0 bases, J lost 1 base, and 13 bases stayed unmatched. DNA of the CDR3: TGTGCCAGCAGCTTAGATCTCCGCGGGGGTGACAGCCGCACAGATACGCAGTATTTT. This gives the protein CASSLDLRGGDSRTDTQYF.

The chain combines TRBV6-1 with TRBJ1-5; 10 bases fit TRBD1. J lost 4 bases, V lost 6 bases, and 6 bases had no gene match. The CDR3 is made up of 15 amino acids. The V gene's germline CDR1 is MNHNS and CDR2 SASEGT. CDR3 amino acids: CASRGQGGQNQPQHF. The CDR3 coding sequence is TGTGCCAGCAGAGGACAGGGGGGACAAAATCAGCCCCAGCATTTT.

This clone was counted a few times. The chain joins TRBV2 to TRBJ2-7; D could derive from TRBD1 or TRBD2 (5 bases each). V shed 10 bases and J shed 4 bases, with 26 bases lying between them. Germline CDR1 and CDR2: SNHLY and FYNNEI. The CDR3 loop spans 16 amino acids. In DNA, the CDR3 is TGTGCCATCCACGTATCAAGCCGGGGTGGGGCATACGAGCAGTACTTC. Its translation is CAIHVSSRGGAYEQYF.

This chain joins TRBV5-1 and TRBJ2-1; 8 nucleotides line up with TRBD2. This CDR3 has 15 residues. V shed 3 bases and J 2 bases; nucleotides not matched to a gene: 4. Germline V gene lookup returns CDR1 SGHRS and CDR2 YFSETQ. The CDR3 bases are TGCGCCAGCAGCTGGAGCGGGGGAACCTACAATGAGCAGTTCTTC. This translates into CASSWSGGTYNEQFF. The full variable domain, its missing parts supplied by reference TRBV5-1 and TRBJ2-1, is KAGVTQTPRYLIKTRGQQVTLSCSPISGHRSVSWYQQTPGQGLQFLFEYFSETQRNKGNFPGRFSGRQFSNSRSEMNVSTLELGDSALYLCASSWSGGTYNEQFFGPGTRLTVL.

V usage is TRBV5-1 and J usage is TRBJ2-2, with 11 bases aligning to TRBD2. CDR3 size: 16 residues. V dropped 4 bases and J dropped 1; count of bases not matched to a gene: 3. Germline CDR1 reads SGHRS; CDR2 reads YFSETQ. CDR3 in DNA: TGCGCCAGCAGCAAAACTAGCGGGGGGAACACCGGGGAGCTGTTTTTT. Translating it yields CASSKTSGGNTGELFF. Variable domain in full (rest from reference TRBV5-1 and TRBJ2-2): KAGVTQTPRYLIKTRGQQVTLSCSPISGHRSVSWYQQTPGQGLQFLFEYFSETQRNKGNFPGRFSGRQFSNSRSEMNVSTLELGDSALYLCASSKTSGGNTGELFFGEGSRLTVL.

J is TRBJ2-7 and V is TRBV4-2; D tentatively reads TRBD1 or TRBD2 (5 bases each). Germline V CDR1 and CDR2: LGHNA, YNFKEQ. The CDR3 extends over 16 amino acids. Trimming removed 1 base from V and 2 bases from J, with 15 bases in between. Written as DNA, the CDR3 is TGTGCCAGCAGCCAAGGGGGTGGGGACGTCCCCTACGAGCAGTACTTC. Residues: CASSQGGGDVPYEQYF.

This clone has just a few counts. This chain links TRBV7-2 with TRBJ2-7; TRBD2 aligns across 15 bases. In germline, CDR1 is SGHTA, CDR2 FQGNSA. The junction had 4 bases not matched to a gene; V was cut back by 4 bases and J by 6 bases. The CDR3 consists of 15 residues. The CDR3 DNA follows: TGTGCCAGCAGCTCAGTGGGACTAGCGGGAGGCGAGCAGTACTTC. Protein product: CASSSVGLAGGEQYF.

The rearrangement joins TRBV4-2 to TRBJ2-1, with unresolved D. Germline assignment: CDR1 LGHNA and CDR2 YNFKEQ. V was cut by 1 base and J by 8 bases, with 9 bases left in between. The CDR3 loop spans 13 amino acids. The CDR3 here is CASSQALPDEQFF. CDR3 nucleotides: TGTGCCAGCAGCCAAGCCCTCCCGGATGAGCAGTTCTTC.

This clone was counted at least ten times. Other DNA variants within this sample encode the same CDR3. The genes are TRBV6-1 and TRBJ2-1; TRBD2 might be the D (5 bases). From germline, CDR1 is MNHNS and CDR2 SASEGT. This CDR3 has 15 amino acids. Trimming removed 0 bases from V and 2 bases from J, with 8 bases in between. DNA of the CDR3: TGTGCCAGCAGTGAAGCGGGAGAGGCCTACAATGAGCAGTTCTTC. This codes for CASSEAGEAYNEQFF.

The J gene is TRBJ2-7, the V gene TRBV4-2; 7 nucleotides match TRBD1. Germline V gene lookup returns CDR1 LGHNA and CDR2 YNFKEQ. With 3 bases clipped from V and 2 bases from J, the junction kept 4 bases outside the gene matches. The CDR3 spans 14 residues. The CDR3 spells CASSQGQRPYEQYF. The CDR3 DNA reads TGTGCCAGCAGCCAGGGACAGCGCCCCTACGAGCAGTACTTC.

This sequence joins TRBV7-8 and TRBJ2-7, with D perhaps matching TRBD1 (5 bases). Trimming shortened V by 4 bases and J by 3 bases, and 16 bases separated the two germline ends. From germline, CDR1 is SGHVS and CDR2 FQNEAQ. The CDR3 is made up of 15 amino acids. Written as DNA, the CDR3 is TGTGCCAGCAGCTCCTGGATGGGGCAAGGCTACGAGCAGTACTTC. Translation: CASSSWMGQGYEQYF.

This clone was counted only a few times. V is TRBV7-2 and J is TRBJ2-5; D not certain. Gene TRBJ2-7 matches the end of the DNA better, so the J call may be wrong. The CDR3 consists of 13 residues. Germline CDR1 reads SGHTA; CDR2 reads FQGNSA. The CDR3, as DNA: TGTGCCAGCAGCTTTGCGGCTCCCTACGAGCAGTACTTC. It translates to CASSFAAPYEQYF.

The rearrangement joins TRBV2 to TRBJ2-6, with a tentative D call TRBD2 (6 bases). The V end lost 3 bases, the J end lost 4 bases, and 10 bases lay between the germline ends. CDR3 length equals 15 residues. Germline CDR1 and CDR2: SNHLY and FYNNEI. CDR3 bases: TGTGCCAGCAGTGAGGAGGGATCCGGGGCCAACGTCCTGACTTTC. Translated: CASSEEGSGANVLTF.

This chain connects TRBV6-5 to TRBJ1-1; a weak D match, TRBD1 (5 bases). The CDR3 sequence is 13 residues long. V lost 6 bases, J lost 5 bases, and 13 bases lay in between. Germline V gene data show CDR1 as MNHEY and CDR2 as SVGAGI. The CDR3, as DNA: TGTGCCAGCAGCGCTGACAGAGAGACTGAAGCTTTCTTT. Protein product: CASSADRETEAFF.

The genes are TRBV19 and TRBJ2-5; TRBD1 matches 10 bases. Germline V gives CDR1 LNHDA, CDR2 SQIVND (reference sequence). The CDR3 sequence is 13 residues long. J was trimmed by 5 bases and V by 6 bases; bases with no gene match: 3. CDR3 in amino acids: CASRGQGLETQYF. DNA of the CDR3: TGTGCCAGTAGGGGACAGGGGCTGGAGACCCAGTACTTC.

The chain recombines TRBV29-1 with TRBJ2-3; 10 nucleotides match TRBD2. This CDR3 comprises 14 residues. Unmatched junction bases numbered 8, after V lost 5 bases and J lost 6 bases. Germline V lookup: CDR1 SQVTM, CDR2 ANQGSEA. The CDR3 DNA reads as TGCAGCGTTCCACCTAGCGGGAGTTCGGATACGCAGTATTTT. This translates into CSVPPSGSSDTQYF.

The chain is built from TRBV27 and TRBJ2-7; 10 nucleotides align to TRBD1. The CDR3 length is 15 residues. Per the germline V gene, CDR1 is MNHEY and CDR2 is SMNVEV (reference sequence). V lost 6 bases and J lost 2; bases outside the gene matches: 7. The CDR3 DNA follows: TGTGCCAGCAGCCGAAGTGGGACAGGGGCCTACGAGCAGTACTTC. This codes for CASSRSGTGAYEQYF.

This clone was found once. The chain uses TRBV7-8 and TRBJ1-2; no definite D call. The germline V gene has CDR1 SGHVS and CDR2 FQNEAQ. The CDR3 sequence is 12 residues long. V was cut by 1 base and J by 10 bases, with 10 bases left in between. The CDR3 nucleotides are TGTGCCAGCAGCTTAGATGGCTGGGACTACACCTTC. Translating it yields CASSLDGWDYTF.

The genes are TRBV6-1 and TRBJ2-7; possible D gene TRBD1, 5 bases. CDR1 MNHNS and CDR2 SASEGT come from the germline V gene. This CDR3 is built from 12 residues. V was trimmed by 7 bases and J by 4 bases, leaving 11 bases between them. CDR3: CASITTAYEQYF. The DNA of the CDR3 is TGTGCCAGCATAACGACAGCGTACGAGCAGTACTTC.

To note about this clone: A far larger clone is one nucleotide away, so this likely arose from a read error. Within the sample, other DNA sequences also encode this same CDR3. V gene TRBV7-9 combines with J gene TRBJ2-1; no definite D call. V gave up 5 bases and J gave up 2 bases, with 13 bases separating them. The CDR3 totals 15 residues. The germline gives CDR1 SEHNR, CDR2 FQNEAQ (reference sequence). The CDR3 reads CASSLVPEAYNEQFF. The CDR3 DNA reads as TGTGCCAGCAGCCTAGTTCCAGAGGCCTACAATGAGCAGTTCTTC.

V is TRBV18 and J is TRBJ2-1; TRBD2 might be the D (6 bases). CDR1 and CDR2 from the germline V gene are KGHSH and LQKENI. This CDR3 comprises 12 residues. V lost 1 base and J 10 bases, leaving 8 bases between the germline ends. The CDR3 DNA reads TGTGCCAGCTCACCACGCGGGGACGAGCAGTTCTTC. Translating it yields CASSPRGDEQFF.

This chain links TRBV27 with TRBJ2-7; possible D gene TRBD1, 7 bases. The germline gives CDR1 MNHEY, CDR2 SMNVEV (reference sequence). This CDR3 region has 14 residues. With 3 bases removed from V and 4 bases from J, the gap between germline ends came to 13 bases. The CDR3 loop reads CASSFWTGGYEQYF. In DNA, the CDR3 is TGTGCCAGCAGTTTCTGGACAGGAGGGTACGAGCAGTACTTC.

The chain uses TRBV7-9 and TRBJ2-1; no firm D call. CDR1 SEHNR and CDR2 FQNEAQ come from the germline V gene (reference sequence). The CDR3 runs 12 residues. V dropped 1 base and J dropped 6 bases, with 4 bases sitting between them. In DNA, the CDR3 is TGTGCCAGCAGCTTAGTGTTCAATGAGCAGTTCTTC. It is translated as CASSLVFNEQFF.

About this clone: The same CDR3 is also encoded by other DNA sequences in this sample. The V gene is TRBV7-9, the J gene TRBJ2-7, with 13 bases fitting TRBD2. CDR1 and CDR2 (germline): SEHNR, FQNEAQ (reference sequence). The CDR3 loop spans 15 amino acids. V lost 3 bases, J lost 5 bases, and 4 bases stayed unmatched. In DNA, the CDR3 is TGTGCCAGCAGCTTTAGGACTAGCGGGAGAGACGAGCAGTACTTC. Protein sequence: CASSFRTSGRDEQYF.